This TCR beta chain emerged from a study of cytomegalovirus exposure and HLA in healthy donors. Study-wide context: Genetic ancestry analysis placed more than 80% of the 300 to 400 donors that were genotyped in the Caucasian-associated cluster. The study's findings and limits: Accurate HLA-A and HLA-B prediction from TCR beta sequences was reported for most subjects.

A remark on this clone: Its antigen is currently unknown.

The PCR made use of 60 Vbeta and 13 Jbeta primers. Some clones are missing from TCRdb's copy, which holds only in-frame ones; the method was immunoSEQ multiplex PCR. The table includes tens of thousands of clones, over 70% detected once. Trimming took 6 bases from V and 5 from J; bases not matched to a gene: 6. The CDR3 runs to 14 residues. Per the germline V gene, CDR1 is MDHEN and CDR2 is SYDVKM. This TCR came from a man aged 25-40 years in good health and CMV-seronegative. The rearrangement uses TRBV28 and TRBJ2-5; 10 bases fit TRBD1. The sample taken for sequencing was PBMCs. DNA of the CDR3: TGTGCCAGCAGACTGACAGGGGGCTGGGAGACCCAGTACTTC. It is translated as CASRLTGGWETQYF.